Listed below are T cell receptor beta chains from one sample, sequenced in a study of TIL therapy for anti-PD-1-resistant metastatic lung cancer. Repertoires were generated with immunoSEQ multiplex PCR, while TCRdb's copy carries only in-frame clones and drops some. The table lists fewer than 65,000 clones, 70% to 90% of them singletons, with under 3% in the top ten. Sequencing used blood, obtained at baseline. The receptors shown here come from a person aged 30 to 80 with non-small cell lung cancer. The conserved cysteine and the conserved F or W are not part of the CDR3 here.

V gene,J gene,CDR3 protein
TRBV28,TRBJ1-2,ASTGGYGYT
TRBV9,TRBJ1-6,ASSASGTSNSPLH
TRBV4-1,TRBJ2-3,ASSPRTPRRADTQY
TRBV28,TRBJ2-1,ASSLSSSPYNEQF
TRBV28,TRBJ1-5,ASRPGRGTGQPQH
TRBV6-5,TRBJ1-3,ASSYGPISGNTIY
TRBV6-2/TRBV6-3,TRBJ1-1,ASSYRSNTEAF
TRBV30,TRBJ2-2,AYTGGSGTGELF
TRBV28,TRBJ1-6,ASSFVRNSPLH
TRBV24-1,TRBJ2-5,ATSDTLGGQETQY
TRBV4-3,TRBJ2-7,ASSQEFTLGLRYEQY
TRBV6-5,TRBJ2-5,ASRLGFQRPQY
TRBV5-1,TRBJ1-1,ASSLGSSIRNTEAF
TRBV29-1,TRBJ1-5,SVGPGTVHQPQH
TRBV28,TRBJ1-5,ASRSTGQPNQPQH
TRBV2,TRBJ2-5,ASTLYEGLAGRETQY
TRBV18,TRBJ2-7,ASSAAGAYEQY
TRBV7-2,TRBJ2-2,ASSLVVYAGELF
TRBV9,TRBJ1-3,ASSSGTGTGNTIY
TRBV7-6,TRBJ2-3,ASSLGRRGTDTQY
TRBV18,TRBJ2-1,ASSPGEDNEQF
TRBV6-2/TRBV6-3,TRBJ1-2,ASSSRSTNYGYT
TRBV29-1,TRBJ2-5,SGRVAGGGETQY
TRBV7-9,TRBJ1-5,ASSRTDNQPQH
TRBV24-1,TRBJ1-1,ATSDSQWTEAF
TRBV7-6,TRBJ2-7,ASSPRGRGSGYEQY
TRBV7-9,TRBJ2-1,ASSPLVYNEQF
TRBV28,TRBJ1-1,ASRRHTEAF
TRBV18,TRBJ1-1,ASSPRGVEAF
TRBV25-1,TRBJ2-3,ASSPGQSTDTQY
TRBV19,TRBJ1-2,ASGTDPRYGYT